Presented here are 14 T cell receptor beta chains from one specimen sequenced in a study of T cell responses to AZD1222 COVID-19 vaccine. Repertoires were generated with immunoSEQ multiplex PCR, while TCRdb's copy carries only in-frame clones and drops some. The sample contains about 120,000 clones, about 89% of which appear only once. The specimen comprised peripheral blood, sampled 28 days after the second AZD1222 dose. The origin of the receptors is an adult who received the AZD1222 COVID-19 vaccine.

The chain's CDR3 is CASSVGALTDSNQPQHF. The CDR3 DNA reads as TGTGCCAGCAGCGTAGGAGCGTTGACAGATAGCAATCAGCCCCAGCATTTT. The V call is TRBV9, the J call TRBJ1-5; D perhaps matches TRBD1 (5 bases). This CDR3 is built from 17 residues. CDR1 is SGDLS and CDR2 is YYNGEE in the germline V gene. Between the trimmed V and J ends, which lost 0 bases and 0 bases, there was a span of 13 bases.

The gene calls are TRBV4-1 and TRBJ2-5; 11 positions agree with TRBD1. V was clipped by 1 base and J by 5 bases; unmatched bases: 0. Per germline, CDR1 MGHRA and CDR2 YSYEKL. CDR3 length: 14 residues. The CDR3 coding sequence is TGCGCCAGCAGCCAAGGGGACAGGGGGGAGACCCAGTACTTC. Protein product: CASSQGDRGETQYF.

This clone was counted a single time. The chain uses TRBV29-1 and TRBJ2-7, with D possibly being TRBD1 (6 bases). This CDR3 comprises 18 residues. Germline CDR1 reads SQVTM; CDR2 reads ANQGSEA. V was shortened by 0 bases and J by 3 bases, with 24 bases between the two germline ends. For the CDR3, the DNA is TGCAGCGTTGAAGATGGGGAAGGGGACAACCCTAAATACTACGAGCAGTACTTC. Its protein product is CSVEDGEGDNPKYYEQYF.

The chain links TRBV14 to TRBJ2-1; 7 bases are a match to TRBD2. Germline V gene sequence: CDR1 SGHDN, CDR2 FVKESK. This CDR3 is 13 amino acids long. V shed 7 bases and J 8 bases; nucleotides not matched to a gene: 8. The DNA of the CDR3 is TGTGCCAGCACCTACTGGGAGGGCTATGAGCAGTTCTTC. Its protein is CASTYWEGYEQFF.

This clone was counted only a few times. The V call is TRBV28, the J call TRBJ1-6, with 9 bases aligning to TRBD1. The V gene's germline CDR1 is MDHEN and CDR2 SYDVKM. CDR3 size: 17 residues. V shed 4 bases and J 7 bases; nucleotides not matched to a gene: 11. DNA for the CDR3: TGTGCCAGCAGTTACGCCGACGGGACAGGGCCGAATTCACCCCTCCACTTT. Translated, it gives CASSYADGTGPNSPLHF. Full variable domain (outside the CDR3, taken from reference TRBV28 and TRBJ1-6): DVKVTQSSRYLVKRTGEKVFLECVQDMDHENMFWYRQDPGLGLRLIYFSYDVKMKEKGDIPEGYSVSREKKERFSLILESASTNQTSMYLCASSYADGTGPNSPLHFGNGTRLTVT.

The CDR3 region is CASSTPELDSLTDTQYF. The DNA for the CDR3 is TGTGCCAGCAGCACCCCTGAGCTGGACAGTCTCACAGATACGCAGTATTTT. This chain uses TRBV5-7 with TRBJ2-3, with D possibly TRBD1 on 6 matching bases. TRBV5-7 is marked as an open reading frame, function uncertain. The CDR3 extends over 17 amino acids. Trimming stripped 4 bases from V and 2 bases from J, with 20 bases between.

This clone was recorded once. The chain joins TRBV28 to TRBJ1-1, with D perhaps matching TRBD1 (6 bases). Between the trimmed V and J ends, which lost 5 bases and 9 bases, there was a span of 22 bases. The germline CDR1 and CDR2 sequences are MDHEN and SYDVKM. This CDR3 spans 15 amino acids. Here the CDR3 DNA reads TGTGCCAGCAGTCCCCGGGACAACCTAGGTGCTAAAGCTTTCTTT. It translates to CASSPRDNLGAKAFF.

This clone was counted a single time. The gene calls are TRBV5-1 and TRBJ2-1, with 10 bases identical to TRBD1. The CDR3 consists of 15 residues. V shed 4 bases, J shed 7 bases, and the junction held 8 bases outside the gene matches. In germline, CDR1 is SGHRS, CDR2 YFSETQ. In nucleotides, the CDR3 is TGCGCCAGCAGCCAGACAGGGGGCGGATTTAATGAGCAGTTCTTC. Protein product: CASSQTGGGFNEQFF.

The chain couples TRBV14 to TRBJ1-1, with D uncertain. Between the trimmed V and J ends, which lost 2 bases and 4 bases, there was a span of 11 bases. The CDR3 consists of 14 residues. Germline CDR1 is SGHDN and CDR2 is FVKESK. CDR3 sequence: CASSQSSVGTEAFF. The CDR3 nucleotides are TGTGCCAGCAGCCAATCGAGTGTGGGCACTGAAGCTTTCTTT.

V and J are TRBV3-1 (or the pseudogene TRBV3-2) and TRBJ1-1; D gene unclear. This CDR3 has 13 residues. Per the germline V gene, CDR1 is LGHDT and CDR2 is YNNKEL (reference sequence). With 4 bases removed from V and 8 bases from J, the gap between germline ends came to 14 bases. CDR3 bases: TGTGCCAGCAGCCTGACCCTCGCCCACGAAGCTTTCTTT. Translation gives CASSLTLAHEAFF.

The chain joins TRBV5-1 to TRBJ2-5; D is undetermined. V dropped 0 bases and J dropped 3 bases, with 12 bases sitting between them. Germline lookup yields CDR1 SGHRS and CDR2 YFSETQ. The CDR3 has 15 residues. The CDR3 loop is CASSLAGPYEETQYF. CDR3 sequence (DNA): TGCGCCAGCAGCTTGGCAGGTCCATATGAAGAGACCCAGTACTTC.

This rearrangement joins TRBV20-1 to TRBJ1-4; D remains unclear. Germline V gene data show CDR1 as DFQATT and CDR2 as SNEGSKA (reference sequence). The CDR3 is 15 amino acids. V was trimmed by 3 bases and J by 0 bases, leaving 11 bases between them. CDR3 amino acids: CSASRGSATNEKLFF. The CDR3 DNA reads as TGCAGTGCTAGTCGTGGCAGCGCAACTAATGAAAAACTGTTTTTT.

This chain joins TRBV3-1 (or the pseudogene TRBV3-2) and TRBJ2-3, with 11 bases that match TRBD1. This CDR3 region has 15 residues. J was trimmed by 5 bases and V by 1 base; bases with no gene match: 2. Germline V gives CDR1 LGHDT, CDR2 YNNKEL (reference sequence). The CDR3 protein is CASSQGTGGEDTQYF. The CDR3 nucleotides are TGTGCCAGCAGCCAAGGGACAGGGGGCGAAGATACGCAGTATTTT.

The rearrangement uses TRBV5-6 and TRBJ1-5, with D uncertain. Trimming stripped 1 base from V and 9 bases from J, with 17 bases between. Germline CDR1 reads SGHDT; CDR2 reads YYEEEE. The CDR3 sequence is 15 residues long. The DNA of the CDR3 is TGTGCCAGCAGCTTGTCTTACGGCCGAAACGGGCCCCAGCATTTT. Amino acids: CASSLSYGRNGPQHF.